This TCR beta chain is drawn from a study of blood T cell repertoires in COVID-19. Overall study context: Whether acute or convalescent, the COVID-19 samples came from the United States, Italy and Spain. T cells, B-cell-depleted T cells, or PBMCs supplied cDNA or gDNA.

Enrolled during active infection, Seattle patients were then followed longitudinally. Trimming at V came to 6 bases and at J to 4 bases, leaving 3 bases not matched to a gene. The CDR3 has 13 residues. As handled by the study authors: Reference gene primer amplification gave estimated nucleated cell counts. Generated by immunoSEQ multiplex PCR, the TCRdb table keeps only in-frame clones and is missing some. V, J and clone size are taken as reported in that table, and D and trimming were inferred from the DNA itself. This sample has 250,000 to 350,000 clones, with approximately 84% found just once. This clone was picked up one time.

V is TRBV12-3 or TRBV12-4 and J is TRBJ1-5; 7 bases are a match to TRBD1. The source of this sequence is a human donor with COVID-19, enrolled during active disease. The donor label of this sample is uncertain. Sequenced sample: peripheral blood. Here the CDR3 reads CASSTGQNQPQHF. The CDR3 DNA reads TGTGCCAGCAGCACGGGACAGAATCAGCCCCAGCATTTT.